This TCR beta chain was retrieved from a study of CD8 T cells in Susac syndrome. Turning to this clonotype: What it recognizes is unknown.

This CDR3 is built from 15 residues. V was cut by 8 bases and J by 5 bases, with 20 bases left in between. A quantity of about 0.5 to 1 ug RNA underwent reverse transcription using random hexamers. The method of amplification for TCR beta CDR3 was immunoSEQ multiplex PCR, covering 54 Vbeta and 13 Jbeta. MiXCR was run by TCRdb on the immunoSEQ multiplex PCR reads, yielding one entry per CDR3 protein. Of some 120,000 distinct CDR3 sequences in the sample, 90% to 95% were seen once. Study outcomes and limitations: Susac CD8+ clonal expansion peaked in TEMRA cells and active patients.

The chain carries TRBV12-3 or TRBV12-4 and TRBJ2-3, with D possibly matching TRBD2 (6 bases). The source is a human donor with Susac syndrome. The sequenced sample was CD8+ T cells from PBMCs. This chain's CDR3 is CASVTRDSDGDTQYF. As DNA, the CDR3 is TGTGCCAGCGTCACAAGGGACTCGGATGGAGATACGCAGTATTTT.